The TCR beta chain under discussion was sequenced for a study of blood T cell repertoires in COVID-19. Overall study: Researchers got acute and convalescent COVID-19 samples from the United States, Italy and Spain.

Assay: immunoSEQ multiplex PCR; the TCRdb copy retains only in-frame clones and omits some. The table shows approximately 220,000 clones, with about 85% occurring only once. This clone was detected once. CDR3 length equals 17 residues. With 4 bases clipped from V and 4 bases from J, the junction kept 14 bases outside the gene matches. Germline V lookup: CDR1 LGHNA, CDR2 YSLEER. Sample: PBMCs or T cells enriched from blood (not recorded which). The source is a man in his forties who had recovered from COVID-19. The chain couples TRBV4-3 to TRBJ2-3; 7 nucleotides match TRBD2. CDR3 sequence reads: CASSRTGESGEADTQYF. As DNA, the CDR3 is TGCGCCAGCAGCCGAACCGGGGAGAGCGGGGAGGCAGATACGCAGTATTTT.